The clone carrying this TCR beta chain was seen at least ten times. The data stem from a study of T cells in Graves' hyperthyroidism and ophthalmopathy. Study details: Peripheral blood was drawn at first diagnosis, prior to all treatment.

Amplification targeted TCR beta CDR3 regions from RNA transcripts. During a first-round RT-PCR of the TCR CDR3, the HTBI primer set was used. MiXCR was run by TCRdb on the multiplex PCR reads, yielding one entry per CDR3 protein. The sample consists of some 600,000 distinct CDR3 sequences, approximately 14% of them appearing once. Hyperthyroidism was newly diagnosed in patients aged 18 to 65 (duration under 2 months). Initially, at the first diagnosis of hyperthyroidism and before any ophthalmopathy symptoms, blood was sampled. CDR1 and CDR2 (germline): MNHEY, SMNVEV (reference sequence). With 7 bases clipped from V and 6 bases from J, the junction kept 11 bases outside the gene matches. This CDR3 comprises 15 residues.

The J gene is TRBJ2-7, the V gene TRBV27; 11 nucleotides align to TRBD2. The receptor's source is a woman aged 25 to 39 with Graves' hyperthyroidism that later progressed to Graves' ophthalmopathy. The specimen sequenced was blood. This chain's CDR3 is CASTGLAGGRGEQYF. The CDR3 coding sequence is TGTGCCAGCACCGGGCTAGCGGGAGGTCGCGGCGAGCAGTACTTC.